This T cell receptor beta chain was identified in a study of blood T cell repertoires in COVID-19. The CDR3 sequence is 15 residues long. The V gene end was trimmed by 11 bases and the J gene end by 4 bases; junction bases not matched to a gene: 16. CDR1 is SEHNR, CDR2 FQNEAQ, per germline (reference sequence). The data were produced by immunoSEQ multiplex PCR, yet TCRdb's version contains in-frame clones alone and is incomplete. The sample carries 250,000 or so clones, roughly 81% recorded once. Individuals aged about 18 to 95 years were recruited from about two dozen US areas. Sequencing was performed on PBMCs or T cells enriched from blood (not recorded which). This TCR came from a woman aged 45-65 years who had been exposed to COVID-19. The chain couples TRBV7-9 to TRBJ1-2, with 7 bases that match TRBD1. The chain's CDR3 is CAGRPTGKSGYGYTF. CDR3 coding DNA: TGTGCCGGTCGCCCGACAGGGAAAAGTGGCTATGGCTACACCTTC.